A single sample is the source of the 27 T cell receptor beta chains below, sequenced in a study of blood T cells in healthy people across ages. Through a sample-barcoded 5' primer and a J-beta primer mix, a second PCR was run for roughly 6 to 11 cycles. TCRdb re-derived calls from the 5' RACE reads in MiXCR, one entry per CDR3 protein. The table lists 1.5 million to 2 million distinct CDR3 sequences, 39% of them singletons. Sequencing was carried out using blood. These receptors came from a human donor in good health.

J is TRBJ1-4 and V is TRBV6-6; D remains unclear. Germline CDR1 and CDR2: MNHNY and SVGAGI (reference sequence). The V and J ends lost 6 bases and 8 bases respectively, with 13 bases between them. The CDR3 has 13 amino acids. CDR3 in amino acids: CASRRTHGEKLFF. The CDR3 DNA reads TGTGCCAGCAGAAGAACGCACGGGGAAAAACTGTTTTTT.

The J gene is TRBJ2-3, the V gene TRBV6-2 or TRBV6-3, with TRBD1 identical over 9 bases. The CDR3 length is 14 residues. Looked up from germline, CDR1 is MNHEY and CDR2 is SVGEGT. Trimming at V came to 7 bases and at J to 3 bases, leaving 5 bases not matched to a gene. CDR3 coding DNA: TGTGCCAGCATAGAACAGGGGGCTACAGATACGCAGTATTTT. It is translated as CASIEQGATDTQYF.

The V gene is TRBV25-1, the J gene TRBJ1-1, with D possibly being TRBD1 (5 bases). Per germline, CDR1 MGHDK and CDR2 SYGVNS. The CDR3 has 16 amino acids. The V gene lost 4 bases and the J gene lost 5 bases, with 20 bases spanning the gap. As DNA, the CDR3 is TGTGCCAGCAGTGGTACCAATCGGGGCGTAGAGACTGAAGCTTTCTTT. Translating it yields CASSGTNRGVETEAFF.

This clonotype occurred a few times. This sequence joins TRBV7-2 and TRBJ1-1; D is unclear. CDR3 length: 13 amino acids. The V end lost 6 bases, the J end lost 0 bases, and 8 bases lay between the germline ends. Germline-derived CDR1 and CDR2 are SGHTA and FQGNSA. CDR3 bases: TGTGCCAGCAGTCCGTTCGTGAACACTGAAGCTTTCTTT. This codes for CASSPFVNTEAFF.

The chain joins TRBV5-4 to TRBJ1-4; possible D gene TRBD1, 6 bases. V shed 4 bases and J shed 0 bases, with 10 bases lying between them. This CDR3 contains 15 residues. The germline gives CDR1 SGHNT, CDR2 YYREEE (reference sequence). The CDR3 sequence: CASSRDKATNEKLFF. The CDR3 DNA reads TGTGCCAGCAGCCGGGACAAAGCAACTAATGAAAAACTGTTTTTT.

The V call is TRBV27, the J call TRBJ1-1; D unresolved. Looked up from germline, CDR1 is MNHEY and CDR2 is SMNVEV (reference sequence). CDR3 length: 15 amino acids. The germline V and J ends were trimmed by 4 bases and 0 bases, with 12 bases remaining between them. DNA of the CDR3: TGTGCCAGCAGTTCCCTACTGGGTCTGAACACTGAAGCTTTCTTT. This gives the protein CASSSLLGLNTEAFF.

This clonotype was recorded a few times. The chain has TRBV6-1 and TRBJ2-5; D unresolved. Deletions cut 1 base from V and 7 bases from J, with 10 bases between. CDR1 and CDR2 (germline): MNHNS, SASEGT. The CDR3 spans 13 residues. The CDR3 is CASSEEGIATQYF. CDR3 coding DNA: TGTGCCAGCAGTGAAGAAGGGATAGCGACCCAGTACTTC.

The sample holds a few counts of this clonotype. The chain links TRBV5-4 to TRBJ2-5; 7 bases map to TRBD1. Looked up from germline, CDR1 is SGHNT and CDR2 is YYREEE (reference sequence). The length of the CDR3 is 15 residues. V lost 4 bases and J lost 1; bases outside the gene matches: 7. Here the CDR3 DNA reads TGTGCCAGCAGCGAGGGGACAGATCCCCAAGAGACCCAGTACTTC. Protein: CASSEGTDPQETQYF.

V gene TRBV7-9 combines with J gene TRBJ2-7; possibly TRBD1 or TRBD2 for D (5 bases each). V lost 4 bases and J 2 bases, leaving 15 bases between the germline ends. Germline CDR1 SEHNR, CDR2 FQNEAQ (reference sequence). CDR3 size: 15 residues. The CDR3 bases are TGTGCCAGCAGCTCCACCTGGGACCGTACCTACGAGCAGTACTTC. Translation gives CASSSTWDRTYEQYF.

The chain carries TRBV7-9 and TRBJ2-3; D gene unclear. V was pared by 1 base and J by 6 bases, with 8 bases between. The CDR3 totals 13 residues. CDR1 and CDR2 (germline): SEHNR, FQNEAQ (reference sequence). Here the CDR3 DNA reads TGTGCCAGCAGCTTAGTTTTAATCGATACGCAGTATTTT. Protein: CASSLVLIDTQYF.

The rearrangement uses TRBV6-5 and TRBJ2-3; D might be TRBD1 (6 bases). Germline CDR1 MNHEY, CDR2 SVGAGI. Trimming stripped 2 bases from V and 5 bases from J, with 14 bases between. The CDR3 has 15 residues. DNA of the CDR3: TGTGCCAGCAGTTACAGGAGACAGGCAATAGATACGCAGTATTTT. Its translation is CASSYRRQAIDTQYF.

The chain is built from TRBV10-3 and TRBJ2-7; D unresolved. The CDR3 consists of 12 residues. CDR1 is ENHRY, CDR2 SYGVKD, per germline. With 2 bases removed from V and 9 bases from J, the gap between germline ends came to 11 bases. The CDR3 sequence is CAISEDRVGQYF. CDR3 DNA sequence: TGTGCCATCAGTGAGGATCGGGTAGGGCAGTACTTC.

The table lists this clonotype with a few counts. V and J are TRBV7-2 and TRBJ2-3, with D perhaps TRBD2 (6 bases). Germline CDR1 reads SGHTA; CDR2 reads FQGNSA. CDR3 length: 15 residues. The V end lost 5 bases, the J end lost 0 bases, and 12 bases lay between the germline ends. The DNA of the CDR3 is TGTGCCAGCAGCCCTAGCGTCCTGAGCACAGATACGCAGTATTTT. Translated: CASSPSVLSTDTQYF.

The table lists this clonotype with a few counts. The chain joins TRBV5-1 to TRBJ2-5, with 7 bases matching TRBD1. The CDR3 extends over 15 amino acids. Germline loops: CDR1 SGHRS, CDR2 YFSETQ. V was pared by 5 bases and J by 4 bases, with 11 bases of the junction left unmatched. The CDR3 coding sequence is TGCGCCAGCAGGCGACAGGGCGAAGGGGGAGAGACCCAGTACTTC. It yields the protein CASRRQGEGGETQYF.

The J gene is TRBJ2-1, the V gene TRBV7-9; D call uncertain. V lost 5 bases to trimming and J lost 7 bases, with 12 bases between them. Per the germline V gene, CDR1 is SEHNR and CDR2 is FQNEAQ (reference sequence). The CDR3 is 13 residues long. The CDR3 coding sequence is TGTGCCAGCAGCAAGATTGATGATAATGAGCAGTTCTTC. Its protein product is CASSKIDDNEQFF.

This clonotype is a singleton in its sample. This chain connects TRBV30 to TRBJ2-3; D is ambiguous. The CDR3 length is 11 residues. Trimming took 5 bases from V and 6 from J, leaving 9 bases between them. Germline CDR1 GTSNPN, CDR2 SVGIG (reference sequence). In DNA, the CDR3 is TGTGCCTGGGGGGTCGGCGATACGCAGTATTTT. It translates to CAWGVGDTQYF.

The rearrangement uses TRBV12-3 or TRBV12-4 and TRBJ1-2, with D possibly being TRBD1 (5 bases). CDR3 length: 14 residues. Deletions cut 6 bases from V and 3 bases from J, with 14 bases between. The chain's CDR3 is CASSLTVGHYGYTF. The CDR3 DNA reads TGTGCCAGCAGCCTAACGGTGGGACACTATGGCTACACCTTC.

This clonotype was seen once. Its ends do not fully match the called genes, so a read error is possible. The rearrangement links TRBV6-6 to TRBJ2-3; possible D gene TRBD1, 5 bases. Per germline, CDR1 MNHNY and CDR2 SVGAGI (reference sequence). The CDR3 is made up of 15 amino acids. Here the CDR3 reads CASSYPGRGTDTQYF. CDR3 bases: TGCGCCAGCAGTTACCCCGGCAGGGGCACAGATACGCAGTATTTT.

The chain has TRBV7-6 and TRBJ1-5; possible D gene TRBD1, 6 bases. CDR1 SGHVS and CDR2 FNYEAQ come from the germline V gene. The CDR3 consists of 14 residues. Trimming left V 5 bases short and J 3 bases short, with 11 bases between. CDR3 bases: TGTGCCAGCAGCATGGGACACCACAATCAGCCCCAGCATTTT. Encoded protein: CASSMGHHNQPQHF.

This clonotype occurred a few times. V usage is TRBV7-2 and J usage is TRBJ2-3; 10 nucleotides line up with TRBD2. The CDR3 sequence is 17 residues long. CDR1 is SGHTA, CDR2 FQGNSA, per germline. V lost 3 bases to trimming and J lost 2 bases; unmatched junction nucleotides: 8. The CDR3 protein is CASSFGVAGGHTDTQYF. Written as DNA, the CDR3 is TGTGCCAGCAGCTTCGGGGTAGCGGGGGGACACACAGATACGCAGTATTTT.

This clonotype was seen more than once but under ten times. This chain links TRBV28 with TRBJ1-4; a possible D gene is TRBD1 (6 bases). This CDR3 region has 14 residues. Between the trimmed V and J ends, which lost 5 bases and 8 bases, there was a span of 15 bases. Germline-derived CDR1 and CDR2 are MDHEN and SYDVKM. The CDR3 sequence is CASSKQGNKEKLFF. The CDR3 region has the DNA TGTGCCAGCAGTAAACAGGGAAATAAGGAAAAACTGTTTTTT.

This rearrangement joins TRBV19 to TRBJ1-2, with D unresolved. The germline CDR1 and CDR2 sequences are LNHDA and SQIVND (reference sequence). V lost 4 bases and J lost 4, with 19 bases in between. The CDR3 is 16 amino acids. The CDR3 sequence is CASSNRVETMIYGYTF. The CDR3 DNA is TGTGCCAGTAGTAATCGGGTCGAGACCATGATCTATGGCTACACCTTC.

The chain carries TRBV7-9 and TRBJ2-5, with D uncertain. CDR1 and CDR2 (germline): SEHNR, FQNEAQ (reference sequence). V shed 5 bases and J shed 5 bases, with 18 bases lying between them. This CDR3 is 15 amino acids long. CDR3 sequence reads: CASSVQQSPRETQYF. The CDR3 DNA follows: TGTGCCAGCAGCGTACAACAGAGCCCCCGGGAGACCCAGTACTTC.

CDR3 coding DNA: TGCAGTGCTAAGAGCGGGGGGGAAGAGACCCAGTACTTC. Translated, it gives CSAKSGGEETQYF. This chain joins TRBV20-1 and TRBJ2-5, with 10 bases that match TRBD2. Germline assignment: CDR1 DFQATT and CDR2 SNEGSKA (reference sequence). Germline trimming cut 4 bases from V and 3 bases from J; bases unmatched to any gene: 2. The CDR3 consists of 13 residues.

This clonotype turned up a few times. This chain uses TRBV9 with TRBJ1-6; no firm D call. Germline assignment: CDR1 SGDLS and CDR2 YYNGEE. The CDR3 has 14 residues. V was clipped by 0 bases and J by 12 bases, with 13 bases between them. CDR3 bases: TGTGCCAGCAGCGTAGGCGGGGAATGGGTACCCCTCCACTTT. It is translated as CASSVGGEWVPLHF.

V gene TRBV18 combines with J gene TRBJ1-1; tentatively, D is TRBD1 (6 bases). CDR1 and CDR2 (germline): KGHSH, LQKENI. The CDR3 is 15 amino acids. The V and J ends lost 2 bases and 0 bases respectively, with 10 bases between them. The CDR3 reads CASSPGGQLNTEAFF. CDR3 in DNA: TGTGCCAGCTCACCAGGCGGACAGTTGAACACTGAAGCTTTCTTT. The complete variable domain, with remaining parts taken from reference TRBV18 and TRBJ1-1, reads NAGVMQNPRHLVRRRGQEARLRCSPMKGHSHVYWYRQLPEEGLKFMVYLQKENIIDESGMPKERFSAEFPKEGPSILRIQQVVRGDSAAYFCASSPGGQLNTEAFFGQGTRLTVV.

The sample holds a few counts of this clonotype. The J gene is TRBJ1-2, the V gene TRBV6-4; D remains unclear. The ends were cut back, 3 bases at V and 1 base at J, with 18 bases in the middle. The CDR3 sequence is 17 residues long. Germline-derived CDR1 and CDR2 are MRHNA and SNTAGT. CDR3 loop: CASSEKSTYPFNYGYTF. The CDR3, as DNA: TGTGCCAGCAGTGAAAAGTCGACTTACCCCTTTAACTATGGCTACACCTTC.